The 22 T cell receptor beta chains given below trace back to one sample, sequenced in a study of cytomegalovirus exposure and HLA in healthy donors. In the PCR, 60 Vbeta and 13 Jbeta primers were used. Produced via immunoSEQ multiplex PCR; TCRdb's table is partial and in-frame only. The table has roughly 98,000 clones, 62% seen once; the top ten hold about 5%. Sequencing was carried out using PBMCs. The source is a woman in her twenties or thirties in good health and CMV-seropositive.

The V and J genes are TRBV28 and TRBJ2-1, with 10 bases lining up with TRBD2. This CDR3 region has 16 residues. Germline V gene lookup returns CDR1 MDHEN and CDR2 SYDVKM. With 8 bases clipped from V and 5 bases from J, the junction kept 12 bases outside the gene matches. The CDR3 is CASPPRTSGIHNEQFF. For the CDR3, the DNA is TGTGCCAGCCCACCGCGGACTAGCGGTATTCACAATGAGCAGTTCTTC.

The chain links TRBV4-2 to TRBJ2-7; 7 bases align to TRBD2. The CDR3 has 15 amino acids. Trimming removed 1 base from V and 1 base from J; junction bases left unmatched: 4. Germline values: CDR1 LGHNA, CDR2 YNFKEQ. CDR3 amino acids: CASSQGASGSYEQYF. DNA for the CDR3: TGTGCCAGCAGCCAAGGGGCTAGCGGATCCTACGAGCAGTACTTC.

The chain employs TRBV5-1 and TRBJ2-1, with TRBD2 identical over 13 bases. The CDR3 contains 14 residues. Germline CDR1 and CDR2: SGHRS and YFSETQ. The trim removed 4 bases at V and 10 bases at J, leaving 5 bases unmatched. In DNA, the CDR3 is TGCGCCAGCAGCCCCGGGACTAGCGGGGCCGAGCAGTTCTTC. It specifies CASSPGTSGAEQFF.

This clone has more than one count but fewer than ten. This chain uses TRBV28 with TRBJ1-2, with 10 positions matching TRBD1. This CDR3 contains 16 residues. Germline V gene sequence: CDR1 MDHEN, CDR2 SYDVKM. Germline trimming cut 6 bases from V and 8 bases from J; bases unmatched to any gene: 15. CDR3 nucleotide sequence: TGTGCCAGCAGCCAAGAGGGTCCCGGGACAGGGGTCGGCTACACCTTC. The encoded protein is CASSQEGPGTGVGYTF.

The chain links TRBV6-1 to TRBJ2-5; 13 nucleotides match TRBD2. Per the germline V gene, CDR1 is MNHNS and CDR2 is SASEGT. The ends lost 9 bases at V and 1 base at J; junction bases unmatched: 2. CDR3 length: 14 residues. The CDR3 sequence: CASGTSGAQETQYF. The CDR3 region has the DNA TGTGCCAGTGGGACTAGCGGGGCCCAAGAGACCCAGTACTTC.

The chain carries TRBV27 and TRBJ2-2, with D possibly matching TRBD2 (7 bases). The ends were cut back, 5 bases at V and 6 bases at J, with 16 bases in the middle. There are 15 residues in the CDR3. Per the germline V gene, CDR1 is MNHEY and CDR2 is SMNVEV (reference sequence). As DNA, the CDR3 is TGTGCCAGCAGTCAAGGGGGAGGGTCCCCCGGGGAGCTGTTTTTT. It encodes CASSQGGGSPGELFF.

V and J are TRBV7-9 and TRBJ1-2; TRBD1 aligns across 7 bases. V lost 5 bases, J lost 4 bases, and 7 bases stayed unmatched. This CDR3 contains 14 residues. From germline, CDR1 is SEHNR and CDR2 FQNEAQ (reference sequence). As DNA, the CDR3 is TGTGCCAGCAGCCGAGACAGGGATGGCTATGGCTACACCTTC. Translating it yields CASSRDRDGYGYTF.

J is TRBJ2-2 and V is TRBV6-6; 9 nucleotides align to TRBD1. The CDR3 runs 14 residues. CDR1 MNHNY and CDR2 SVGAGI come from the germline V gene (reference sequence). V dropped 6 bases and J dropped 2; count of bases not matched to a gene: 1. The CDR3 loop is CASRDRGNTGELFF. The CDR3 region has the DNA TGTGCCAGCAGGGACAGGGGAAACACCGGGGAGCTGTTTTTT.

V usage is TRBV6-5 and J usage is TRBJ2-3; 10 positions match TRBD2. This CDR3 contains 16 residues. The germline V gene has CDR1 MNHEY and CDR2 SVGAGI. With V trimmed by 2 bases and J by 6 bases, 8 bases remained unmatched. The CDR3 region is CASSYQPLAGADTQYF. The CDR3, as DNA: TGTGCCAGCAGTTACCAACCCCTAGCGGGGGCGGATACGCAGTATTTT.

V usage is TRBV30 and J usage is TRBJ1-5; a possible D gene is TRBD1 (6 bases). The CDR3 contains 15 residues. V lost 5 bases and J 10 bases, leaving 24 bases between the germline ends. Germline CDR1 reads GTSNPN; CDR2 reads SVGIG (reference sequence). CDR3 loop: CAWAQGQGIINPQHF. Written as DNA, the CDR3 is TGTGCCTGGGCCCAGGGCCAGGGGATAATCAATCCCCAGCATTTT.

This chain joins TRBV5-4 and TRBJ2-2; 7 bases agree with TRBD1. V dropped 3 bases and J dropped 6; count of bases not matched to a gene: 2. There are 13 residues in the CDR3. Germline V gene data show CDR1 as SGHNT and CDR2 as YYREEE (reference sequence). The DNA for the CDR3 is TGTGCCAGCAGCTGGGGACAGTCCGGGGAGCTGTTTTTT. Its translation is CASSWGQSGELFF.

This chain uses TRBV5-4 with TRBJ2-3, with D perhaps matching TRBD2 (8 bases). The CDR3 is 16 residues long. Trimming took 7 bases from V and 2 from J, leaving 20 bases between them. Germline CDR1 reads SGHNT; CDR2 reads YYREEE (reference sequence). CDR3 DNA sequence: TGTGCCAGCGCCGAGGGGGCGGGGGGCCTCACAGATACGCAGTATTTT. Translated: CASAEGAGGLTDTQYF.

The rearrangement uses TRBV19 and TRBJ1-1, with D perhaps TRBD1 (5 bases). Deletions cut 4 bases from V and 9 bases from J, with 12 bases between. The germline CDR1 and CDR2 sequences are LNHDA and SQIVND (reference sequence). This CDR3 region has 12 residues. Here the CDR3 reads CASSKWGQKAFF. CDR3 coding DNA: TGTGCCAGTAGTAAGTGGGGCCAGAAAGCTTTCTTT.

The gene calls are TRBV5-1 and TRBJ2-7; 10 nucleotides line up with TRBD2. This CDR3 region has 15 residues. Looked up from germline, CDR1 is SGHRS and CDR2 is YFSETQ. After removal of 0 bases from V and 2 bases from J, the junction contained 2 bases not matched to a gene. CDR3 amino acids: CASSLGTSGTYEQYF. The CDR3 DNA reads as TGCGCCAGCAGCTTGGGGACTAGCGGAACCTACGAGCAGTACTTC.

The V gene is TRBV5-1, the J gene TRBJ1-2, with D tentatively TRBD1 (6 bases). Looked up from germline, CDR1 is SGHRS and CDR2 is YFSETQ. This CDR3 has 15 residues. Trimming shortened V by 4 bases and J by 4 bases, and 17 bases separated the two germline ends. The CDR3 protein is CASSPTTGYSYGYTF. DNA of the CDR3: TGCGCCAGCAGCCCCACGACAGGTTACTCCTATGGCTACACCTTC. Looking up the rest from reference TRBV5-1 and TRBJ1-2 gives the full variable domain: KAGVTQTPRYLIKTRGQQVTLSCSPISGHRSVSWYQQTPGQGLQFLFEYFSETQRNKGNFPGRFSGRQFSNSRSEMNVSTLELGDSALYLCASSPTTGYSYGYTFGSGTRLTVV.

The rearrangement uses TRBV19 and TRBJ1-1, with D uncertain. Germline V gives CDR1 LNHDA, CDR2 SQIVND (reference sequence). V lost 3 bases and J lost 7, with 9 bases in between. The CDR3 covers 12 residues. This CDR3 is CASSIEPIEAFF. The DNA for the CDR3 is TGTGCCAGTAGTATCGAACCTATTGAAGCTTTCTTT.

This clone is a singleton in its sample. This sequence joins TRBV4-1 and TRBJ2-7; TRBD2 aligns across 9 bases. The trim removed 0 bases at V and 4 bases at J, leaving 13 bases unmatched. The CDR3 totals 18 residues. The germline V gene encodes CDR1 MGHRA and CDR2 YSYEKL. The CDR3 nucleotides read TGCGCCAGCAGCCAAGAAGCTGTGAGCGGGGGGCGCCATTACGAGCAGTACTTC. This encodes CASSQEAVSGGRHYEQYF.

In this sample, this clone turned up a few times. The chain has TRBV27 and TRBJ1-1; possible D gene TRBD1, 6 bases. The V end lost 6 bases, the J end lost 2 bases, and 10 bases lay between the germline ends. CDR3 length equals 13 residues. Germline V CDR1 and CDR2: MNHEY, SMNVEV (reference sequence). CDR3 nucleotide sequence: TGTGCCAGCAGCCGGACAGTTAACACTGAAGCTTTCTTT. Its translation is CASSRTVNTEAFF.

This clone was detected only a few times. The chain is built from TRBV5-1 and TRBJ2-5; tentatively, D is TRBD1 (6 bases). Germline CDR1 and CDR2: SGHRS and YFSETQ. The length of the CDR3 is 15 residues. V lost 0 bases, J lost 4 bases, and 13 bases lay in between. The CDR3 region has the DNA TGCGCCAGCAGCTTGGGTGCAGGGGAAGGAGAGACCCAGTACTTC. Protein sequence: CASSLGAGEGETQYF. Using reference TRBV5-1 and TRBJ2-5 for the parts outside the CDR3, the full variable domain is KAGVTQTPRYLIKTRGQQVTLSCSPISGHRSVSWYQQTPGQGLQFLFEYFSETQRNKGNFPGRFSGRQFSNSRSEMNVSTLELGDSALYLCASSLGAGEGETQYFGPGTRLLVL.

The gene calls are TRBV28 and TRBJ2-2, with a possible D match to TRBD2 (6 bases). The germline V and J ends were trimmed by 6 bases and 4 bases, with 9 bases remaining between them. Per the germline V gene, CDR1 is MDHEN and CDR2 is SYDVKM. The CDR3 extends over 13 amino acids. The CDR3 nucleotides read TGTGCCAGCAGGGCGGGGTTCACCGGGGAGCTGTTTTTT. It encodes CASRAGFTGELFF.

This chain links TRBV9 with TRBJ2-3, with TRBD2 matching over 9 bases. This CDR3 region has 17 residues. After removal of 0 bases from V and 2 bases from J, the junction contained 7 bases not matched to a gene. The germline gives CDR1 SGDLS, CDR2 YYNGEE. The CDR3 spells CASSVGIAGAHTDTQYF. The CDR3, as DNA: TGTGCCAGCAGCGTAGGAATAGCGGGGGCCCACACAGATACGCAGTATTTT.

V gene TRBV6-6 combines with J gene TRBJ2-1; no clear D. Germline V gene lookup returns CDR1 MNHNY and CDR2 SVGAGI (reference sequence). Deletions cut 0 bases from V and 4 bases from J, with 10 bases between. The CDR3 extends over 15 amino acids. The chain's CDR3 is CASSYSNSPYNEQFF. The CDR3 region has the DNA TGTGCCAGCAGTTACTCGAACAGCCCGTACAATGAGCAGTTCTTC.